The present T cell receptor (beta chain) was sequenced within a study of human T cells and chemical hapten exposure. Overall study context: Small differences in pooled library volume mainly drove the variation in TCR yields per sample.

TCRdb re-analysed the RACE reads in MiXCR, keeping a single row per CDR3 protein. The repertoire holds 85,000 or so distinct CDR3 sequences, with approximately 10% as singletons. Regarding time point: patch test 2, 6 weeks after DPC sensitization. Treatment meaning: therapeutic diphenylcyclopropenone sensitization with weekly scalp DPC. The ends were cut back, 5 bases at V and 1 base at J, with 8 bases in the middle. Per the germline V gene, CDR1 is SGHAT and CDR2 is FQNNGV. This CDR3 spans 14 amino acids. This clonotype was counted at least ten times. The clonotype originates from a man aged 18-30 years with alopecia areata. Some clones in this sample may be carry-over from other donors' samples. The rearrangement links TRBV11-2 to TRBJ2-2; D remains ambiguous. The starting material was whole blood, obtained in connection with sensitization to the hapten diphenylcyclopropenone (DPC). The CDR3 bases are TGTGCCAGCAGCGCTCGGGTGAACACCGGGGAGCTGTTTTTT. It yields the protein CASSARVNTGELFF.